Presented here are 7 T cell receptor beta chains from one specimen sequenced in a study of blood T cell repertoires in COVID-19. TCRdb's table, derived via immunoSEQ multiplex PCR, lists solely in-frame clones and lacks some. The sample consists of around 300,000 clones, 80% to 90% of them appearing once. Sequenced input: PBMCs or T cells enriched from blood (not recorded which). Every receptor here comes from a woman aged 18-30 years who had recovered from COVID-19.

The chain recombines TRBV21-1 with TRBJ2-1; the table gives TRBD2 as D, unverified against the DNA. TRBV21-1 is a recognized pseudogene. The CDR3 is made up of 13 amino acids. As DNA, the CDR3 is TGTGCCAGCAGCAAAGGCCTAGCCGTTGAGCAGTTCTTC. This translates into CASSKGLAVEQFF.

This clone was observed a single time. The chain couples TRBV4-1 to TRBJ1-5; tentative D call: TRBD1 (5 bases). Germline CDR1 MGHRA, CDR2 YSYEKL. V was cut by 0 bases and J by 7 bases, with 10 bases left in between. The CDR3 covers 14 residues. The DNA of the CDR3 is TGCGCCAGCAGCCAAGATGCGGGGGGACAGCCCCAGCATTTT. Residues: CASSQDAGGQPQHF.

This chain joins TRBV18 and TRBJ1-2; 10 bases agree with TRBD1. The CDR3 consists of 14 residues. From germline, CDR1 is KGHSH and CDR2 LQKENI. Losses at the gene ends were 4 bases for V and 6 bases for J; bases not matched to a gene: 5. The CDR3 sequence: CASSLRQGADGYTF. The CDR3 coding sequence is TGTGCCAGCTCACTTAGACAGGGGGCGGATGGCTACACCTTC.

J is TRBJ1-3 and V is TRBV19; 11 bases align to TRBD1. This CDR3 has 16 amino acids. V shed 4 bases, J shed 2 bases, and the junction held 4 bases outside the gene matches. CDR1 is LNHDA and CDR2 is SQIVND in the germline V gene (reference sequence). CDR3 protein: CASSSRDRGAGNTIYF. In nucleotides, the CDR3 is TGTGCCAGTAGTAGCCGGGACAGGGGGGCTGGAAACACCATATATTTT.

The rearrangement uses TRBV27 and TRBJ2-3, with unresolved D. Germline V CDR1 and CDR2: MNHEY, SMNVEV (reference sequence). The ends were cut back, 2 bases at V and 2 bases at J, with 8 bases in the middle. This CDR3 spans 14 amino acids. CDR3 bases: TGTGCCAGCAGTTTAGGGCAGCACACAGATACGCAGTATTTT. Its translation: CASSLGQHTDTQYF.

CDR3 amino acids: CATSSSSGLEQYF. In nucleotides, the CDR3 is TGTGCCACCAGCAGTTCCTCTGGCCTGGAGCAGTACTTC. The genes are TRBV15 and TRBJ2-7; D call uncertain. CDR3 length: 13 residues. Trimming stripped 3 bases from V and 7 bases from J, with 13 bases between. Germline V gene lookup returns CDR1 LNHNV and CDR2 YYDKDF (reference sequence).

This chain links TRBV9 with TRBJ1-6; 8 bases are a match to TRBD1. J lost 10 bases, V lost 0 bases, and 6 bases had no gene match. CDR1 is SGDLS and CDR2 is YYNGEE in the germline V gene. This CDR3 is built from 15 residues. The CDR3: CASSVGQGPQSPLHF. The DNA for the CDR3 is TGTGCCAGCAGCGTAGGACAGGGGCCGCAGTCACCCCTCCACTTT.